This entry is about one TCR beta chain. The antigen remains unidentified. This sample was included in a study of T cells in Graves' hyperthyroidism and ophthalmopathy. Study-level points and caveats: Most thyroid clonotypes with frequency above 0.001 were detected in blood.

Researchers amplified the TCR beta CDR3 regions from RNA transcripts. First-round RT-PCR targeting the TCR CDR3 was performed with the HTBI primer set. TCRdb recomputed calls from the multiplex PCR reads with MiXCR, one row per CDR3 protein. Of over 250,000 distinct CDR3 sequences detected, over 15% appear once; the ten largest clones hold approximately 60%. The clonotype was recovered from a woman in her sixties or seventies with Graves' ophthalmopathy. Sequencing was carried out using blood.

CDR3 sequence: CASSLGGPTNEQYF. In DNA form, the CDR3 reads TGTGCCAGCAGCTTGGGCGGACCAACCAATGAGCAGTACTTC. The chain combines TRBV11-2 with TRBJ2-1, with unresolved D. The DNA end is more similar to TRBJ2-7, so the J call may be wrong. Germline V gives CDR1 SGHAT, CDR2 FQNNGV. This CDR3 contains 14 residues.